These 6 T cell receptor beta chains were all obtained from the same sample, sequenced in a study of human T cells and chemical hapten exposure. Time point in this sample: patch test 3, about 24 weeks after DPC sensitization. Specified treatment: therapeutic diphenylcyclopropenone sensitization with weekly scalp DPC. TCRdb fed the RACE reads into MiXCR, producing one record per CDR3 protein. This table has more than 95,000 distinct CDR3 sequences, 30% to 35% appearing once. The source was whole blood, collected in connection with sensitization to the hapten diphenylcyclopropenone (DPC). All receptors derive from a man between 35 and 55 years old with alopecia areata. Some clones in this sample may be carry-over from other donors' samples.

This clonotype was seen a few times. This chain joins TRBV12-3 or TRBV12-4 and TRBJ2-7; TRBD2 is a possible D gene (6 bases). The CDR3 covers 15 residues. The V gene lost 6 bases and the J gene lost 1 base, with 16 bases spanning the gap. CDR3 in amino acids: CASSPPGGRSYEQYF. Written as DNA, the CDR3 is TGTGCCAGCAGCCCCCCTGGGGGGAGGTCCTACGAGCAGTACTTC.

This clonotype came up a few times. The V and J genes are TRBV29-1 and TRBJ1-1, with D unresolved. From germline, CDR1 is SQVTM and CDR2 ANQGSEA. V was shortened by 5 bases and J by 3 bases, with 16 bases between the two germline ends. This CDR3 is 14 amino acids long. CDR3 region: CSVTLQHSYTEAFF. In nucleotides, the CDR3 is TGCAGCGTTACCCTACAGCATTCTTACACTGAAGCTTTCTTT.

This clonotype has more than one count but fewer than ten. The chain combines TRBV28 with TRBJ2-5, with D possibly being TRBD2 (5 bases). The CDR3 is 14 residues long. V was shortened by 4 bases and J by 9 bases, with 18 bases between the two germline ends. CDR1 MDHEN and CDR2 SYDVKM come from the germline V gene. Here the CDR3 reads CASSSPDWNKAQYF. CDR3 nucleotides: TGTGCCAGCAGTTCCCCGGACTGGAATAAGGCCCAGTACTTC.

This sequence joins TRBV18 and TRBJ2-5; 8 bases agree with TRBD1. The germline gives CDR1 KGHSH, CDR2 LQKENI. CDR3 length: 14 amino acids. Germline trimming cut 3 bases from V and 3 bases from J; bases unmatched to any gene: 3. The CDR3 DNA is TGTGCCAGCTCACCGACAGGGGTCAAAGAGACCCAGTACTTC. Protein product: CASSPTGVKETQYF.

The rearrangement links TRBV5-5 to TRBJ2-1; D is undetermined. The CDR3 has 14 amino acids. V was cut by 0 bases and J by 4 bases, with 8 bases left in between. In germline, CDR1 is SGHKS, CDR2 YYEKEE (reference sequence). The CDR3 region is CASSLDGGYNEQFF. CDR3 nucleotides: TGTGCCAGCAGCTTGGACGGTGGGTACAATGAGCAGTTCTTC. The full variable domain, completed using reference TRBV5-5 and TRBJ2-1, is DAGVTQSPTHLIKTRGQQVTLRCSPISGHKSVSWYQQVLGQGPQFIFQYYEKEERGRGNFPDRFSARQFPNYSSELNVNALLLGDSALYLCASSLDGGYNEQFFGPGTRLTVL.

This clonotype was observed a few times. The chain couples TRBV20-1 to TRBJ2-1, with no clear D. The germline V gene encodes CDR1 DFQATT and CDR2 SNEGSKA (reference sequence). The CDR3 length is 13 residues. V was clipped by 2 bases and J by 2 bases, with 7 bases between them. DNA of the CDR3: TGCAGTGCTAGACTAGTCACCTACAATGAGCAGTTCTTC. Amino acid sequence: CSARLVTYNEQFF.